These 22 T cell receptor beta chains were sequenced from one sample in a study of blood T cell repertoires in COVID-19. TCRdb's table, derived via immunoSEQ multiplex PCR, lists solely in-frame clones and lacks some. In the table there are some 320,000 clones, roughly 85% of which are singletons. The sequenced sample consisted of PBMCs or T cells enriched from blood (not recorded which). Receptor source: a woman aged 30 to 39 who had been exposed to COVID-19.

J is TRBJ1-1 and V is TRBV19; the match to TRBD1 covers 7 bases. CDR3 length: 15 residues. The trim removed 5 bases at V and 5 bases at J, leaving 11 bases unmatched. The V gene's germline CDR1 is LNHDA and CDR2 SQIVND (reference sequence). CDR3 nucleotides: TGTGCCAGTAGTGTCATCGACAGGGTAGGAACTGAAGCTTTCTTT. The encoded protein is CASSVIDRVGTEAFF.

The rearrangement links TRBV7-9 to TRBJ1-2; D unclear. The V gene lost 1 base and the J gene lost 8 bases, with 5 bases spanning the gap. The germline V gene has CDR1 SEHNR and CDR2 FQNEAQ (reference sequence). The CDR3 runs to 11 residues. CDR3 coding DNA: TGTGCCAGCAGCTTAGACCGGGGCTACACCTTC. As protein: CASSLDRGYTF.

The chain joins TRBV2 to TRBJ2-7, with TRBD1 as a possible D gene (5 bases). This CDR3 has 10 residues. Germline CDR1 is SNHLY and CDR2 is FYNNEI. Deletions cut 3 bases from V and 9 bases from J, with 6 bases between. This CDR3 reads CASSEGPQYF. Written as DNA, the CDR3 is TGTGCCAGCAGTGAGGGGCCGCAGTACTTC.

This chain links TRBV7-3 with TRBJ2-1; TRBD1 agrees at 7 bases. Per germline, CDR1 SGHTA and CDR2 FQGTGA. The CDR3 has 13 amino acids. Trimming removed 1 base from V and 8 bases from J; junction bases left unmatched: 2. CDR3 nucleotide sequence: TGTGCCAGCAGCTTAAGAGGGGGCGATGAGCAGTTCTTC. It codes for CASSLRGGDEQFF.

This rearrangement joins TRBV6-5 to TRBJ2-7; D perhaps matches TRBD2 (5 bases). Germline V CDR1 and CDR2: MNHEY, SVGAGI. V gave up 5 bases and J gave up 0 bases, with 11 bases separating them. The CDR3 spans 14 residues. Here the CDR3 DNA reads TGTGCCAGCAGTCCAGCGGACCGCTCCTACGAGCAGTACTTC. Encoded protein: CASSPADRSYEQYF.

This clone was seen only a few times. The chain links TRBV6-5 to TRBJ2-7, with D uncertain. Germline V CDR1 and CDR2: MNHEY, SVGAGI. Trimming removed 8 bases at V and 6 bases at J, with 17 bases between. CDR3 length: 13 amino acids. Here the CDR3 DNA reads TGTGCCAGCCACCCTTACATAGGCGGCGAGCAGTACTTC. Translated, it gives CASHPYIGGEQYF.

This clone was seen just once. This chain uses TRBV28 with TRBJ2-3; a possible D gene is TRBD2 (7 bases). The length of the CDR3 is 14 residues. The V end lost 6 bases, the J end lost 3 bases, and 13 bases lay between the germline ends. Germline V gives CDR1 MDHEN, CDR2 SYDVKM. The CDR3 nucleotides are TGTGCCAGCAGCCCCGGGGGGCCAACAGATACGCAGTATTTT. This sequence encodes CASSPGGPTDTQYF.

The chain recombines TRBV28 with TRBJ2-7, with a tentative D call TRBD1 (6 bases). Germline V gene lookup returns CDR1 MDHEN and CDR2 SYDVKM. V was cut by 6 bases and J by 4 bases, with 19 bases left in between. CDR3 length: 15 amino acids. The CDR3 is CASSHNRDILYEQYF. In DNA, the CDR3 is TGTGCCAGCAGCCACAACCGGGACATACTTTACGAGCAGTACTTC.

This chain links TRBV29-1 with TRBJ2-1; 13 nucleotides agree with TRBD2. Germline assignment: CDR1 SQVTM and CDR2 ANQGSEA. Losses at the gene ends were 3 bases for V and 4 bases for J; bases not matched to a gene: 6. CDR3 length: 16 residues. The CDR3 here is CSVEPPGLAGYNEQFF. CDR3 in DNA: TGCAGCGTTGAGCCCCCGGGACTAGCGGGGTACAATGAGCAGTTCTTC.

In DNA form, the CDR3 reads TGTGCCAGCAGCCCAATCTTTTCTGGGGCCAACGTCCTGACTTTC. Protein sequence: CASSPIFSGANVLTF. J is TRBJ2-6 and V is TRBV6-2 or TRBV6-3; no reliable D call. V lost 6 bases to trimming and J lost 1 base, with 10 bases between them. The length of the CDR3 is 15 residues. Per germline, CDR1 MNHEY and CDR2 SVGEGT.

The chain couples TRBV7-9 to TRBJ2-2; D might be TRBD2 (6 bases). Germline lookup yields CDR1 SEHNR and CDR2 FQNEAQ (reference sequence). Trimming took 2 bases from V and 5 from J, leaving 15 bases between them. The CDR3 has 16 amino acids. The CDR3 sequence: CASSLSGGGGTGELFF. CDR3 nucleotide sequence: TGTGCCAGCAGCTTAAGCGGAGGTGGGGGGACCGGGGAGCTGTTTTTT.

The rearrangement links TRBV6-5 to TRBJ1-2; D is uncertain. The ends were cut back, 2 bases at V and 8 bases at J, with 18 bases in the middle. The CDR3 has 15 residues. Germline lookup yields CDR1 MNHEY and CDR2 SVGAGI. In DNA form, the CDR3 reads TGTGCCAGCAGTTACGAACCCGGGAGGATGAAAGGCTACACCTTC. As protein: CASSYEPGRMKGYTF.

The DNA for the CDR3 is TGTGCCAGCAGCCAAGATCGGGGACTAGCGGGATCTAGCTCCTACAATGAGCAGTTCTTC. Encoded protein: CASSQDRGLAGSSSYNEQFF. The V call is TRBV3-1 (or the pseudogene TRBV3-2), the J call TRBJ2-1, with 13 positions matching TRBD2. Per the germline V gene, CDR1 is LGHDT and CDR2 is YNNKEL (reference sequence). Trimming removed 0 bases from V and 0 bases from J; junction bases left unmatched: 8. This CDR3 comprises 20 residues.

V and J are TRBV7-2 and TRBJ1-5, with 9 positions matching TRBD1. This CDR3 comprises 15 residues. CDR1 is SGHTA and CDR2 is FQGNSA in the germline V gene. Losses at the gene ends were 4 bases for V and 0 bases for J; bases not matched to a gene: 1. As DNA, the CDR3 is TGTGCCAGCAGCTGGGGACAGGGTAGCAATCAGCCCCAGCATTTT. As protein: CASSWGQGSNQPQHF.

The chain links TRBV19 to TRBJ2-5; the match to TRBD2 covers 7 bases. The CDR3 sequence is 14 residues long. With 7 bases clipped from V and 7 bases from J, the junction kept 12 bases outside the gene matches. CDR1 and CDR2 from the germline V gene are LNHDA and SQIVND (reference sequence). The CDR3 loop is CASKGDIGRGTQYF. CDR3 bases: TGTGCCAGTAAAGGCGACATAGGGAGGGGGACCCAGTACTTC.

The chain has TRBV5-5 and TRBJ1-2; 7 bases match TRBD1. With V trimmed by 6 bases and J by 0 bases, 14 bases remained unmatched. From germline, CDR1 is SGHKS and CDR2 YYEKEE (reference sequence). The CDR3 covers 17 residues. This CDR3 is CASTKQQGFGANYGYTF. In DNA, the CDR3 is TGTGCCAGCACCAAACAACAGGGGTTTGGAGCTAACTATGGCTACACCTTC.

V gene TRBV9 combines with J gene TRBJ1-1, with TRBD1 matching 9 bases. This CDR3 has 15 amino acids. CDR1 is SGDLS and CDR2 is YYNGEE in the germline V gene. The J segment lost 5 bases and the V segment lost 3 bases, leaving 8 bases of the junction unmatched. The CDR3 is CASSATGTGKTEAFF. CDR3 nucleotide sequence: TGTGCCAGCAGCGCAACCGGGACAGGGAAGACTGAAGCTTTCTTT.

This sequence joins TRBV9 and TRBJ1-6, with 7 bases fitting TRBD1. Trimming cost V 0 bases and J 9 bases; bases outside gene matches: 3. The germline V gene encodes CDR1 SGDLS and CDR2 YYNGEE. CDR3 length: 14 residues. The CDR3 DNA reads as TGTGCCAGCAGCGTAGCAGGGGGTGGTTCACCCCTCCACTTT. Its translation is CASSVAGGGSPLHF.

CDR3 amino acids: CASRAAYNEQFF. The CDR3 region has the DNA TGCGCCAGCAGGGCAGCCTACAATGAGCAGTTCTTC. The chain combines TRBV5-1 with TRBJ2-1; D gene ambiguous. This CDR3 comprises 12 residues. CDR1 SGHRS and CDR2 YFSETQ come from the germline V gene. V was trimmed by 5 bases and J by 2 bases, leaving 5 bases between them.

Here the CDR3 DNA reads TGTGCCAGCAGCGTAGCGGCGAACACCGGGGAGCTGTTTTTT. It translates to CASSVAANTGELFF. The chain couples TRBV9 to TRBJ2-2; D is unclear. V was cut by 0 bases and J by 0 bases, with 3 bases left in between. Germline CDR1 and CDR2: SGDLS and YYNGEE. This CDR3 is built from 14 residues. Looking up the rest from reference TRBV9 and TRBJ2-2 gives the full variable domain: DSGVTQTPKHLITATGQRVTLRCSPRSGDLSVYWYQQSLDQGLQFLIQYYNGEERAKGNILERFSAQQFPDLHSELNLSSLELGDSALYFCASSVAANTGELFFGEGSRLTVL.

The rearrangement joins TRBV30 to TRBJ2-2; D remains ambiguous. The CDR3 runs to 12 residues. Germline V lookup: CDR1 GTSNPN, CDR2 SVGIG (reference sequence). Trimming cost V 2 bases and J 3 bases, with 4 bases left between them. The CDR3 protein is CAWSIDTGELFF. The DNA of the CDR3 is TGTGCCTGGAGTATAGACACCGGGGAGCTGTTTTTT.

The chain recombines TRBV27 with TRBJ1-5; the D gene is possibly TRBD1 (6 bases). The CDR3 length is 13 residues. V dropped 2 bases and J dropped 7 bases, with 9 bases sitting between them. Germline V gene sequence: CDR1 MNHEY, CDR2 SMNVEV (reference sequence). Here the CDR3 reads CASSLRDKQPQHF. CDR3 in DNA: TGTGCCAGCAGTTTACGGGACAAGCAGCCCCAGCATTTT.